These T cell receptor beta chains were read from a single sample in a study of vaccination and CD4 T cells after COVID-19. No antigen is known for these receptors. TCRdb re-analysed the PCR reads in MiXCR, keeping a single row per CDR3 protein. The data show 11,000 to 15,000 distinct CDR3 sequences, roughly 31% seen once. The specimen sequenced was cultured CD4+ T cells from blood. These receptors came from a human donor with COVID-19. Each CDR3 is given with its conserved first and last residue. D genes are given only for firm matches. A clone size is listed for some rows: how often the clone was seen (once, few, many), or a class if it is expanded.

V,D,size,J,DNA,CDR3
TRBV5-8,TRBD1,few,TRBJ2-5,TGTGCCAGCAGCTCCGGACAGGGGATGGGGGAGACCCAGTACTTC,CASSSGQGMGETQYF
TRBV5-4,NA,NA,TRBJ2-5,TGTGCCAGCAGCTTGGTGGGGGGGCTGGAGACCCAGTACTTC,CASSLVGGLETQYF
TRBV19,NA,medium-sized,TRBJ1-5,TGTGCCAGTAGGGGCGGCAATCAGCCCCAGCATTTT,CASRGGNQPQHF
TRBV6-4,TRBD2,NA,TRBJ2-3,TGTGCCAGCAGTGACTCGACTAGCGGGGGGGCAGATACGCAGTATTTT,CASSDSTSGGADTQYF
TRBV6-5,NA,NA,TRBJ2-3,TGTGCCAGCAGTTACGGCACAACAGGCACAGATACGCAGTATTTT,CASSYGTTGTDTQYF
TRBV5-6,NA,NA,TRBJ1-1,TGTGCCAACGGGGGACTTCATAACACTGAAGCTTTCTTT,CANGGLHNTEAFF
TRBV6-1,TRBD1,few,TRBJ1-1,TGTGCCAGCAGTCGGACAGGGATCACTGAAGCTTTCTTT,CASSRTGITEAFF
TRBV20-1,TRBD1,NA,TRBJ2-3,TGCAGTGCTAGTGCCCCTGGGACAGGGGTTACAGATACGCAGTATTTT,CSASAPGTGVTDTQYF
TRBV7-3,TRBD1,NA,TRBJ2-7,TGTGCCAGCAGCCTCGACAGGGCTAACGAGCAGTACTTC,CASSLDRANEQYF
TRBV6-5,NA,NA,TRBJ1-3,TGTGCCAGCAGTTATGGAAACACCATATATTTT,CASSYGNTIYF
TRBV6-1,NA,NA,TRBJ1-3,TGTGCCAGCACGGCAGGGTTCTCCGGAAACACCATATATTTT,CASTAGFSGNTIYF
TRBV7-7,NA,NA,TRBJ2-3,TGTGCTAGCAGCTTGTCCATTAGCACAGATACGCAGTATTTT,CASSLSISTDTQYF
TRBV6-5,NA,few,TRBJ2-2,TGTGCCAGCAGTTATCCCGGGGGCGGGGAGCTGTTTTTT,CASSYPGGGELFF
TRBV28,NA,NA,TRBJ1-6,TGTGCCAGCAGTCCTGTTCAGGAGATTTCACCCCTCCACTTT,CASSPVQEISPLHF
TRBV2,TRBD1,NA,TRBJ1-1,TGTGCCAGCGCTAGAGACAGGGGAGACACTGAAGCTTTCTTT,CASARDRGDTEAFF
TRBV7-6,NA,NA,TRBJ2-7,TGTGCCAGCAGCTTAGTCCCTAGGGGATCCTACGAGCAGTACTTC,CASSLVPRGSYEQYF
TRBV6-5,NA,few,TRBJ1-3,TGTGCCAGCAGTTACTCGCGGGCAGGCGGAAACACCATATATTTT,CASSYSRAGGNTIYF
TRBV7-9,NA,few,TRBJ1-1,TGTGCCAGCAGCTTAGGGACGGAGTTTACGGCCGCTGAAGCTTTCTTT,CASSLGTEFTAAEAFF
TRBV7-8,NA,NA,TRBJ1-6,TGTGCCAGCAGCTTACAGGGGCGGTCACCCCTCCACTTT,CASSLQGRSPLHF
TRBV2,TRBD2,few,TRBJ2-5,TGTGCCAGCAAGGGGACTAGCGGGGGAGAGACCCAGTACTTC,CASKGTSGGETQYF
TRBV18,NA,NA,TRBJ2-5,TGTGCCAGCTCCTCTCTCCCACCGGGACCACCACAAGAGACCCAGTACTTC,CASSSLPPGPPQETQYF
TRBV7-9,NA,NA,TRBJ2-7,TGTGCCAGCAGGGGGCCTTTCTACGAGCAGTACTTC,CASRGPFYEQYF
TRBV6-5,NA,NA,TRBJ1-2,TGTGCCAGCAGTTACGGGGGGGGGAAAGCTAACTATGGCTACACCTTC,CASSYGGGKANYGYTF
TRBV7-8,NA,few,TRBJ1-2,TGTGCCAGCAGCACAGCAGGGAACTATGGCTACACCTTC,CASSTAGNYGYTF
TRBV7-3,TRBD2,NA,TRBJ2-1,TGTGCCAGCAGCCCGACTAGCGGTAGAGGCAATGAGCAGTTCTTC,CASSPTSGRGNEQFF
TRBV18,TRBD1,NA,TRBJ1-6,TGTGCCAGCTCACCTTCGAGACAGGGGACAGGTTCACCCCTCCACTTT,CASSPSRQGTGSPLHF
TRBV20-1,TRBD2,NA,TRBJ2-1,TGCAGCCCACTAGCGGGGGGGTACAATGAGCAGTTCTTC,CSPLAGGYNEQFF
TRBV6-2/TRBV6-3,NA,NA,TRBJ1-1,TGTGCCAGCAGCTTCACACAATACACTGAAGCTTTCTTT,CASSFTQYTEAFF
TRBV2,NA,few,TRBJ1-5,TGTGCCAGCATCATAGGGGAGGGTCAGCCCCAGCATTTT,CASIIGEGQPQHF
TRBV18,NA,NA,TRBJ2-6,TGTGCCAGCTCACCACGGGGGATTGCGTCTGGGGCCAACGTCCTGACTTTC,CASSPRGIASGANVLTF
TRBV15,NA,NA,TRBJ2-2,TGTGCCACCAGCAGAGTAGGCCAGAACACCGGGGAGCTGTTTTTT,CATSRVGQNTGELFF
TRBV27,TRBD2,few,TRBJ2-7,TGTGCCAGCAGTGTACATAGCGGGGGGGCCCAGGGCGAGCAGTACTTC,CASSVHSGGAQGEQYF
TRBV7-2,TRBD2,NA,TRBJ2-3,TGTGCCAGCAGCTTGGACGGGGGGGGGGGAGATACGCAGTATTTT,CASSLDGGGGDTQYF
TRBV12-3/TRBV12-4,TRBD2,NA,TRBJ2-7,TGTGCCAGCAGTTTCCGACCGGGGGGCGAGCAGTACTTC,CASSFRPGGEQYF
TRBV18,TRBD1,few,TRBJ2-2,TGTGCCAGCTCACCGCAGGGGGCGAGGTACACCGGGGAGCTGTTTTTT,CASSPQGARYTGELFF
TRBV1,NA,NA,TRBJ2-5,TGCACCAGCAGCCAACCCTACCCCGCGGGGGTATACCAAGAGACCCAGTACTTC,CTSSQPYPAGVYQETQYF
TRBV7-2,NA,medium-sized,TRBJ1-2,TGTGCCAGCAGCTTACCTCAGGGGTCTGGCTACACCTTC,CASSLPQGSGYTF
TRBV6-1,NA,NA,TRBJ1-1,TGTGCCAGCAGTCATTACGACTCACTGAGGGCTTTCTTT,CASSHYDSLRAFF
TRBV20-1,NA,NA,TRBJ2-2,TGCAGTGCCAAAGAGACAGCCACCGGGGAGCTGTTTTTT,CSAKETATGELFF
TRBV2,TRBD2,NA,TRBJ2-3,TGTGCCAGCACCGTTAGCGGGGGGAACACAGATACGCAGTATTTT,CASTVSGGNTDTQYF
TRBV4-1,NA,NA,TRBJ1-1,TGCGCCAGCAGCCAAGACGCCCGGACTGCCACTGAAGCTTTCTTT,CASSQDARTATEAFF